The rows below give T cell receptor beta chains drawn from one sample of a study of T-cell memory formation after mild COVID-19. TCRdb recomputed calls from the 5' RACE reads with MiXCR, one row per CDR3 protein. The data contain 120,000 to 150,000 distinct CDR3 sequences, approximately 6% of them singletons. Sequencing input: PBMCs or a T cell subset sorted from them (not recorded which). Receptors originate from an adult woman who had mild COVID-19 (a few samples of this study predate the infection). Cell type and time point are not known. Both conserved end residues are part of each CDR3. The D gene is left open where the match is weak. Clone size is not always given. Where it is, it says once, few, many or a class for expanded clones.

V gene	J gene	D gene	clone size	CDR3 DNA	CDR3 protein
TRBV12-3/TRBV12-4	TRBJ1-1	-	once	TGTGCCAGCAGCCCAAATCAACAGGGCAGGAACACTGAAGCTTTCTTT	CASSPNQQGRNTEAFF
TRBV7-6	TRBJ2-7	TRBD2	-	TGTGCCAGCAGGGCGGGAGGCTCCTACGAGCAGTACTTC	CASRAGGSYEQYF
TRBV25-1	TRBJ2-3	TRBD1	-	TGTGCCAGCAGTGTTACTGGGACAGGGCTCGCAGATACGCAGTATTTT	CASSVTGTGLADTQYF
TRBV6-5	TRBJ2-2	TRBD1	-	TGTGCAAGCAGTTCCCCTTCGACAGGGAAAACCGGGGAGCTGTTTTTT	CASSSPSTGKTGELFF
TRBV18	TRBJ2-7	-	many	TGTGCCAGCTCACCCACTCCCATGGGGGAGCAGTACTTC	CASSPTPMGEQYF
TRBV2	TRBJ2-3	TRBD1	few	TGTGCCAGCAGCGCACAGGGGACCCTCACAGATACGCAGTATTTT	CASSAQGTLTDTQYF
TRBV15	TRBJ2-1	-	few	TGTGCCACCAGCAGAGACAGGGGGAGGTACAATGAGCAGTTCTTC	CATSRDRGRYNEQFF
TRBV5-4	TRBJ2-3	TRBD2	many	TGTGCCAGCAGTTTGACTAGCGGGGCCACAGATACGCAGTATTTT	CASSLTSGATDTQYF
TRBV9	TRBJ1-2	-	few	TGTGCCAGCAGCGGATACCGGAATAACTATGGCTACACCTTC	CASSGYRNNYGYTF
TRBV25-1	TRBJ2-3	TRBD2	-	TGTGCCAGCAGTGATCGGCCTCGACTAGCGGGAGGGCCGAGGGCTACGCAGTATTTT	CASSDRPRLAGGPRATQYF
TRBV20-1	TRBJ2-1	TRBD1	many	TGCAGTGCACCTAGGACAGGGATGAGGTACAATGAGCAGTTCTTC	CSAPRTGMRYNEQFF
TRBV4-1	TRBJ1-5	-	few	TGCGCCAGCAGCCAAGGTGTAGTAGGAAGCAATCAGCCCCAGCATTTT	CASSQGVVGSNQPQHF
TRBV3-1	TRBJ2-7	-	many	TGTGCCAGCAGCCCGAGTTTCTCGCCTACCTACGAGCAGTACTTC	CASSPSFSPTYEQYF
TRBV5-1	TRBJ2-3	-	many	TGCGCCAGCAGCTCCGAGGGCCCGGGCCGGGATACGCAGTATTTT	CASSSEGPGRDTQYF
TRBV10-3	TRBJ2-7	TRBD1	few	TGTGCCATCAGCGGGACAGAGATTTACGAGCAGTACTTC	CAISGTEIYEQYF
TRBV27	TRBJ1-3	-	few	TGTGCCAGCAGTGCGACCGGAGGCCTAAACACCATATATTTT	CASSATGGLNTIYF
TRBV4-1	TRBJ1-4	TRBD1	few	TGCGCCAGCAGCCAAAGACAGGGACATATTAATGAAAAACTGTTTTTT	CASSQRQGHINEKLFF
TRBV9	TRBJ2-6	-	many	TGTGCCAGCAGCTTCACAACCTCTGGGGCCAACGTCCTGACTTTC	CASSFTTSGANVLTF
TRBV29-1	TRBJ1-1	-	-	TGCAGCGTGAAGGAACAGGAGGTGAACACTGAAGCTTTCTTT	CSVKEQEVNTEAFF
TRBV20-1	TRBJ2-3	-	many	TGCAGTGCCCGACGGACTAAACCTAGCACAGATACGCAGTATTTT	CSARRTKPSTDTQYF
TRBV20-1	TRBJ1-2	TRBD1	-	TGCAGTGCTGCCCGGGACAGGGGACTAGGAGGCTACACCTTC	CSAARDRGLGGYTF
TRBV27	TRBJ2-3	-	-	TGTGCCAGCCGCCTCTTGGAGGGCACAGATACGCAGTATTTT	CASRLLEGTDTQYF
TRBV9	TRBJ2-7	TRBD2	many	TGTGCCAGCAGCGTAGCTACTGAACTAGCGGGAGAAGGCGAGCAGTACTTC	CASSVATELAGEGEQYF
TRBV20-1	TRBJ1-1	TRBD1	many	TGCAGTGCTGGAACCTACAGGGGTGGTAAGGACACTGAAGCTTTCTTT	CSAGTYRGGKDTEAFF
TRBV29-1	TRBJ2-2	TRBD2	many	TGCAGCGTTGATCTTTTTGGGACTAGCAGCACCGGGGAGCTGTTTTTT	CSVDLFGTSSTGELFF
TRBV5-1	TRBJ2-1	TRBD2	many	TGCGCCAGCAGCTTGGGGGGGGGCTCCTACAATGAGCAGTTCTTC	CASSLGGGSYNEQFF
TRBV5-1	TRBJ1-1	-	-	TGCGCCAGCAGCTTGGTGGACAGATTGAACACTGAAGCTTTCTTT	CASSLVDRLNTEAFF
TRBV6-5	TRBJ1-2	TRBD1	few	TGTGCCAGCAGTTACTATCAGGGACAGGGCGGAAGCGTCTATGGCTACACCTTC	CASSYYQGQGGSVYGYTF
TRBV20-1	TRBJ1-5	TRBD1	few	TGCAGTGCTACCACAGGGGTCGGGCAGCCCCAGCATTTT	CSATTGVGQPQHF
TRBV20-1	TRBJ1-5	TRBD1	many	TGCAGTGCTGAAGGGGGCGCGGGGCGTCAGCCCCAGCATTTT	CSAEGGAGRQPQHF
TRBV12-3/TRBV12-4	TRBJ1-1	-	few	TGTGCCAGCAGCCCCCGTGGGGGGGTTAGTGAAGCTTTCTTT	CASSPRGGVSEAFF
TRBV5-1	TRBJ2-3	-	many	-	CASILGGTRTDTQYF
TRBV20-1	TRBJ2-1	-	many	TGCAGTGCCCGGGACTTCCTAGGGAGCTCCTACAATGAGCAGTTCTTC	CSARDFLGSSYNEQFF